Listed below are T cell receptor beta chains from one sample, sequenced in a study of cytomegalovirus exposure and HLA in healthy donors. Only in-frame clones appear in the TCRdb table, and some are missing; sequencing was by immunoSEQ multiplex PCR. The repertoire holds about 150,000 clones, with roughly 78% as singletons. The material sequenced was PBMCs. These receptor sequences come from a man aged 50 or older in good health and CMV-seropositive. The CDR3 runs from the conserved cysteine through the conserved F or W. D genes are given only for firm matches. Expanded clones get a size class; other rows say once, few or many, or leave the size out.

V gene: TRBV28; clone size: once; D gene: TRBD1; J gene: TRBJ2-3; CDR3 DNA: TGTGCCAGCAGTACCCGGGACAGGACAGATACGCAGTATTTT; CDR3 protein: CASSTRDRTDTQYF
V gene: TRBV7-3; clone size: .; D gene: TRBD1; J gene: TRBJ2-1; CDR3 DNA: TGTGCCAGCAGCTTAATCCCTCGGACAGGGGGCAATGAGCAGTTCTTC; CDR3 protein: CASSLIPRTGGNEQFF
V gene: TRBV12-2; clone size: .; D gene: .; J gene: TRBJ2-1; CDR3 DNA: TGTGCAAGTCGCCCCCGGGGACTAGCGGTTCCCCACCAGTTCTTC; CDR3 protein: CASRPRGLAVPHQFF
V gene: TRBV27; clone size: .; D gene: .; J gene: TRBJ1-2; CDR3 DNA: TGTGCCAGCAGTCTCGGGGGGCCTAGTGGCTACACCTTC; CDR3 protein: CASSLGGPSGYTF
V gene: TRBV5-1; clone size: .; D gene: .; J gene: TRBJ2-1; CDR3 DNA: TGCGCCAGCAGCACCATGCACGGGGTGGGATTCAATGAGCAGTTCTTC; CDR3 protein: CASSTMHGVGFNEQFF
V gene: TRBV28; clone size: .; D gene: TRBD2; J gene: TRBJ2-3; CDR3 DNA: TGTGCCAGCGGGACTAGCGGCCCCCCGGGACTCACAGATACGCAGTATTTT; CDR3 protein: CASGTSGPPGLTDTQYF
V gene: TRBV1; clone size: .; D gene: .; J gene: TRBJ2-7; CDR3 DNA: TGCACCAGCAGCCAAGAAAACGTCGAGACTAGCTGTACCTACGAGCAGTACTTC; CDR3 protein: CTSSQENVETSCTYEQYF
V gene: TRBV9; clone size: few; D gene: .; J gene: TRBJ1-2; CDR3 DNA: TGTGCCAGCAGCGTAGGAGCAGGCCGGGGCTATGGCTACACCTTC; CDR3 protein: CASSVGAGRGYGYTF
V gene: TRBV30; clone size: .; D gene: TRBD1; J gene: TRBJ2-3; CDR3 DNA: TGTGCCTGGGCCAGGGGGCTCCGTGATACGCAGTATTTT; CDR3 protein: CAWARGLRDTQYF
V gene: TRBV6-1; clone size: once; D gene: .; J gene: TRBJ2-3; CDR3 DNA: TGTGCCAGCAGTGACGGGGCTCGCGGGGCAACGCAGACAGATACGCAGTATTTT; CDR3 protein: CASSDGARGATQTDTQYF
V gene: TRBV5-1; clone size: .; D gene: .; J gene: TRBJ1-6; CDR3 DNA: TGCGCCAGCAGCTTGTCGCGGGGCATGAATTCACCCCTCCACTTT; CDR3 protein: CASSLSRGMNSPLHF
V gene: TRBV7-2; clone size: few; D gene: TRBD2; J gene: TRBJ2-1; CDR3 DNA: TGTGCCAGCAGCCGAGGACTAGCGGGAACCTACAATGAGCAGTTCTTC; CDR3 protein: CASSRGLAGTYNEQFF
V gene: TRBV6-1; clone size: .; D gene: .; J gene: TRBJ2-7; CDR3 DNA: TGTGCCAGCAGTGAAGTCATACCGGGTATCTACGAGCAGTACTTC; CDR3 protein: CASSEVIPGIYEQYF
V gene: TRBV6-4; clone size: .; D gene: TRBD1; J gene: TRBJ1-2; CDR3 DNA: TGTGCCAGCAGAGGACAGGGCGACTATGGCTACACCTTC; CDR3 protein: CASRGQGDYGYTF
V gene: TRBV2; clone size: few; D gene: TRBD1; J gene: TRBJ2-3; CDR3 DNA: TGTGCCAGCAGGAGGGACAGGTTGAGTCTAGGTACGCAGTATTTT; CDR3 protein: CASRRDRLSLGTQYF
V gene: TRBV5-6; clone size: .; D gene: .; J gene: TRBJ1-6; CDR3 DNA: TGTGCCAGCAGCTTCCAGGGGTATTATTCACCCCTCCACTTT; CDR3 protein: CASSFQGYYSPLHF
V gene: TRBV30; clone size: few; D gene: TRBD2; J gene: TRBJ2-1; CDR3 DNA: TGTGCCTGGAGTGTGGTTCGGGAGGGTGAGCAGTTCTTC; CDR3 protein: CAWSVVREGEQFF
V gene: TRBV10-3; clone size: .; D gene: TRBD2; J gene: TRBJ2-1; CDR3 DNA: TGTGCCACCCAACTAGCGGGAGGCTTGGAGCAGTTCTTC; CDR3 protein: CATQLAGGLEQFF
V gene: TRBV30; clone size: .; D gene: .; J gene: TRBJ2-2; CDR3 DNA: TGTGCCAGGTCGAGTCGGGTCCTCGGTGGGGAGCTGTTTTTT; CDR3 protein: CARSSRVLGGELFF
V gene: TRBV5-1; clone size: .; D gene: .; J gene: TRBJ1-1; CDR3 DNA: TGCGCCAGCAGCCCCGGACAGAGTTACACTGAAGCTTTCTTT; CDR3 protein: CASSPGQSYTEAFF
V gene: TRBV10-1; clone size: .; D gene: TRBD2; J gene: TRBJ2-7; CDR3 DNA: TGCGCCAGCAGAAATAGCGGGGACTCCCCCCACTACGAGCAGTACTTC; CDR3 protein: CASRNSGDSPHYEQYF
V gene: TRBV5-6; clone size: .; D gene: .; J gene: TRBJ1-3; CDR3 DNA: TGTGCCAGCAGCGGGGGTACAGGGTTTTCTGGAAACACCATATATTTT; CDR3 protein: CASSGGTGFSGNTIYF
V gene: TRBV7-9; clone size: .; D gene: .; J gene: TRBJ1-5; CDR3 DNA: TGTGCCAGCAGCCGCGGAGGTGGGGAGCAGCCCCAGCATTTT; CDR3 protein: CASSRGGGEQPQHF
V gene: TRBV30; clone size: .; D gene: .; J gene: TRBJ2-3; CDR3 DNA: TGTGCCTGGAGTGTTTATCGAGGCCCAGATACGCAGTATTTT; CDR3 protein: CAWSVYRGPDTQYF
V gene: TRBV30; clone size: few; D gene: .; J gene: TRBJ2-1; CDR3 DNA: TGTGCCTGGAGTGCAGCAGGGGCCCTGGACAATGAGCAGTTCTTC; CDR3 protein: CAWSAAGALDNEQFF
V gene: TRBV28; clone size: .; D gene: TRBD2; J gene: TRBJ2-7; CDR3 DNA: TGTGCCAGCAGAACCGGCGGACTAGCATCCCGCGAGCAGTACTTC; CDR3 protein: CASRTGGLASREQYF
V gene: TRBV7-3; clone size: .; D gene: TRBD2; J gene: TRBJ2-1; CDR3 DNA: TGTGCCAGCAGCCCCGGACTAGCGGAATACAATGAGCAGTTCTTC; CDR3 protein: CASSPGLAEYNEQFF
V gene: TRBV11-2; clone size: .; D gene: TRBD2; J gene: TRBJ2-1; CDR3 DNA: TGTGCCAGCAGCTTAGGTCGACTAGCGGCTACCCCGACCCTACAGCCGTTCTTC; CDR3 protein: CASSLGRLAATPTLQPFF
V gene: TRBV15; clone size: .; D gene: .; J gene: TRBJ1-5; CDR3 DNA: TGTGCCACCAGCAGAGAGCTGGACAGTAATCAGCCCCAGCATTTT; CDR3 protein: CATSRELDSNQPQHF
V gene: TRBV4-1; clone size: .; D gene: TRBD2; J gene: TRBJ2-5; CDR3 DNA: TGCGCCAGCAGCCTTGGCGGGAGGGCCGGGGAGACCCAGTACTTC; CDR3 protein: CASSLGGRAGETQYF
V gene: TRBV28; clone size: .; D gene: TRBD1; J gene: TRBJ2-1; CDR3 DNA: TGTGCCAGCAGTTGGAGGACAGGCCGCAATGAGCAGTTCTTC; CDR3 protein: CASSWRTGRNEQFF
V gene: TRBV6-6; clone size: .; D gene: .; J gene: TRBJ2-5; CDR3 DNA: TGTGCCAGCAGCCGGGGACTTACACAAGAGACCCAGTACTTC; CDR3 protein: CASSRGLTQETQYF
V gene: TRBV6-5; clone size: .; D gene: .; J gene: TRBJ1-1; CDR3 DNA: TGTGCCAGCAGTCGCACACTGAACACTGAAGCTTTCTTT; CDR3 protein: CASSRTLNTEAFF
V gene: TRBV30; clone size: .; D gene: .; J gene: TRBJ2-1; CDR3 DNA: TGTGCCTGGAGAGGAGGGAATTATGGTGAGCAGTTCTTC; CDR3 protein: CAWRGGNYGEQFF
V gene: TRBV18; clone size: .; D gene: TRBD1; J gene: TRBJ1-2; CDR3 DNA: TGTGCCAGCTCACCAACCGAGGGACAGTCCTATGGCTACACCTTC; CDR3 protein: CASSPTEGQSYGYTF
V gene: TRBV5-1; clone size: few; D gene: TRBD1; J gene: TRBJ1-4; CDR3 DNA: TGCGCCAGCAGCTTCGGACAGGGGGCTGGAGAAAAACTGTTTTTT; CDR3 protein: CASSFGQGAGEKLFF